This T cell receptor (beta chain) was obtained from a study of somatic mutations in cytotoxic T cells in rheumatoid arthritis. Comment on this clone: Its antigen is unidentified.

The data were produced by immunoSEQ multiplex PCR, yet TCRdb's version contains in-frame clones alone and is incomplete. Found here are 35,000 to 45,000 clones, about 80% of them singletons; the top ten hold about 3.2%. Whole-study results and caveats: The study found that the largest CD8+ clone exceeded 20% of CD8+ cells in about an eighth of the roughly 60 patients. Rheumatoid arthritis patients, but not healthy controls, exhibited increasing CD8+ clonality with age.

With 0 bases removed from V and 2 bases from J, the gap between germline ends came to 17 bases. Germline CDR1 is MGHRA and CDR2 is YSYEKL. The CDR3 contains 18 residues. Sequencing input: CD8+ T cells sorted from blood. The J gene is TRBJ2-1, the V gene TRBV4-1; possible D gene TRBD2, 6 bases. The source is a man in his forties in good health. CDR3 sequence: CASSQDPHGTVTYNEQFF. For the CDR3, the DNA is TGCGCCAGCAGCCAAGACCCACACGGGACTGTAACCTACAATGAGCAGTTCTTC.